These 21 T cell receptor beta chains originate from one sample sequenced in a study of T cell responses to AZD1222 COVID-19 vaccine. Data came from immunoSEQ multiplex PCR; TCRdb stores just in-frame clones and leaves some out. The repertoire has roughly 150,000 clones, 90% to 95% of them found once; the top ten carry 1.5%. The specimen comprised peripheral blood, sampled 28 days after the second AZD1222 dose. The receptors originated from an adult who received the AZD1222 COVID-19 vaccine.

This chain connects TRBV9 to TRBJ2-1; 7 positions agree with TRBD1. The CDR3 loop spans 15 amino acids. V dropped 1 base and J dropped 11; count of bases not matched to a gene: 12. CDR1 is SGDLS, CDR2 YYNGEE, per germline. CDR3 amino acids: CASSVTTGTAGKQFF. Here the CDR3 DNA reads TGTGCCAGCAGCGTAACTACCGGGACAGCCGGGAAGCAGTTCTTC. Complete variable domain (other parts from reference TRBV9 and TRBJ2-1): DSGVTQTPKHLITATGQRVTLRCSPRSGDLSVYWYQQSLDQGLQFLIQYYNGEERAKGNILERFSAQQFPDLHSELNLSSLELGDSALYFCASSVTTGTAGKQFFGPGTRLTVL.

This clone was seen a few times. The chain carries TRBV7-2 and TRBJ2-1; D is unresolved. V was clipped by 1 base and J by 6 bases, with 7 bases between them. This CDR3 is 13 amino acids long. Germline CDR1 is SGHTA and CDR2 is FQGNSA. The CDR3 reads CASSLVAGNEQFF. CDR3 coding DNA: TGTGCCAGCAGCTTAGTAGCCGGCAATGAGCAGTTCTTC.

J is TRBJ1-6 and V is TRBV25-1; 9 nucleotides match TRBD1. Per germline, CDR1 MGHDK and CDR2 SYGVNS. The CDR3 covers 13 residues. The J segment lost 9 bases and the V segment lost 6 bases, leaving 3 bases of the junction unmatched. The DNA of the CDR3 is TGTGCCAGCAGAACGGACAGGGGTTCACCCCTCCACTTT. As protein: CASRTDRGSPLHF.

The sample holds a few counts of this clone. Here the CDR3 reads CASTFTREKLFF. The CDR3 region has the DNA TGTGCCAGCACCTTTACCCGGGAAAAACTGTTTTTT. The chain is built from TRBV2 and TRBJ1-4, with unresolved D. The CDR3 is 12 residues long. Between the trimmed V and J ends, which lost 7 bases and 8 bases, there was a span of 11 bases. CDR1 and CDR2 (germline): SNHLY, FYNNEI. The entire variable domain, with the rest obtained from reference TRBV2 and TRBJ1-4, is as follows: EPEVTQTPSHQVTQMGQEVILRCVPISNHLYFYWYRQILGQKVEFLVSFYNNEISEKSEIFDDQFSVERPDGSNFTLKIRSTKLEDSAMYFCASTFTREKLFFGSGTQLSVL.

This sequence joins TRBV6-8 and TRBJ2-1; 9 nucleotides match TRBD2. V was clipped by 0 bases and J by 7 bases; unmatched bases: 16. The CDR3 has 19 residues. Germline values: CDR1 MNHGY, CDR2 SAAAGT. As DNA, the CDR3 is TGTGCCAGCAGTTACTCGTGGCTAGCGGGACCAACCGGACGGAATGAGCAGTTCTTC. This gives the protein CASSYSWLAGPTGRNEQFF.

The rearrangement uses TRBV2 and TRBJ1-5, with TRBD1 matching over 7 bases. The ends lost 3 bases at V and 7 bases at J; junction bases unmatched: 6. From germline, CDR1 is SNHLY and CDR2 FYNNEI. The CDR3 runs 14 residues. Here the CDR3 reads CASSDEGARQPQHF. DNA of the CDR3: TGTGCCAGCAGTGATGAGGGGGCCCGGCAGCCCCAGCATTTT.

Details on this clone: The same CDR3 can be traced to other DNA sequences in this sample. V usage is TRBV28 and J usage is TRBJ1-5; D remains ambiguous. The CDR3 length is 13 residues. The V and J ends lost 2 bases and 2 bases respectively, with 4 bases between them. From germline, CDR1 is MDHEN and CDR2 SYDVKM. As DNA, the CDR3 is TGTGCCAGCAGTTTAGTGGGCAATCAGCCCCAGCATTTT. This codes for CASSLVGNQPQHF.

This rearrangement joins TRBV30 to TRBJ1-1, with D unclear. Trimming shortened V by 3 bases and J by 0 bases, and 14 bases separated the two germline ends. The CDR3 extends over 15 amino acids. Germline CDR1 reads GTSNPN; CDR2 reads SVGIG (reference sequence). CDR3: CAWRSRQVMNTEAFF. The CDR3 DNA reads TGTGCCTGGAGATCACGTCAGGTGATGAACACTGAAGCTTTCTTT. The variable domain in full, with the rest retrieved from reference TRBV30 and TRBJ1-1, is SQTIHQWPATLVQPVGSPLSLECTVEGTSNPNLYWYRQAAGRGLQLLFYSVGIGQISSEVPQNLSASRPQDRQFILSSKKLLLSDSGFYLCAWRSRQVMNTEAFFGQGTRLTVV.

Written as DNA, the CDR3 is TGTGCCAGCAGCGTAGTGCCGGAGCAGAACACTGAAGCTTTCTTT. This codes for CASSVVPEQNTEAFF. The chain links TRBV9 to TRBJ1-1; D remains ambiguous. In germline, CDR1 is SGDLS, CDR2 YYNGEE. The length of the CDR3 is 15 residues. Trimming shortened V by 0 bases and J by 1 base, and 10 bases separated the two germline ends.

The V and J genes are TRBV19 and TRBJ1-4, with D perhaps TRBD1 (6 bases). CDR3 size: 12 residues. With 6 bases removed from V and 13 bases from J, the gap between germline ends came to 15 bases. CDR1 and CDR2 from the germline V gene are LNHDA and SQIVND (reference sequence). The CDR3 coding sequence is TGTGCCAGTAGCCTTTCACAGGGAGGACTGTTTTTT. It codes for CASSLSQGGLFF.

This sequence joins TRBV5-1 and TRBJ1-1, with 7 bases matching TRBD1. V lost 4 bases and J lost 5; bases outside the gene matches: 5. Per the germline V gene, CDR1 is SGHRS and CDR2 is YFSETQ. This CDR3 has 13 amino acids. In DNA form, the CDR3 reads TGCGCCAGCAGCCGACAGGGTCTAACTGAAGCTTTCTTT. Its protein is CASSRQGLTEAFF.

The chain links TRBV13 to TRBJ2-5, with D possibly matching TRBD2 (6 bases). Per the germline V gene, CDR1 is PRHDT and CDR2 is FYEKMQ (reference sequence). The CDR3 length is 13 residues. The CDR3, as DNA: TGTGCAACGGGGAGGCGCGGGCAAGAGACCCAGTACTTC. Protein product: CATGRRGQETQYF.

V and J are TRBV3-1 (or the pseudogene TRBV3-2) and TRBJ1-5, with D possibly being TRBD1 (6 bases). The germline V gene encodes CDR1 LGHDT and CDR2 YNNKEL (reference sequence). The CDR3 loop spans 15 amino acids. Between the trimmed V and J ends, which lost 0 bases and 5 bases, there was a span of 11 bases. CDR3 sequence: CASSQDAGAHQPQHF. CDR3 nucleotides: TGTGCCAGCAGCCAAGATGCAGGGGCCCATCAGCCCCAGCATTTT.

The chain joins TRBV27 to TRBJ1-1; possible D gene TRBD1, 5 bases. With 8 bases removed from V and 8 bases from J, the gap between germline ends came to 21 bases. The CDR3 consists of 14 residues. CDR1 MNHEY and CDR2 SMNVEV come from the germline V gene (reference sequence). CDR3 region: CASLRTLGPPEAFF. The CDR3 nucleotides read TGTGCCAGCCTAAGGACTTTGGGACCTCCAGAAGCTTTCTTT.

This clone was recorded a few times. The J gene is TRBJ2-3, the V gene TRBV15, with D possibly being TRBD1 or TRBD2 (5 bases each). Germline lookup yields CDR1 LNHNV and CDR2 YYDKDF (reference sequence). Trimming shortened V by 4 bases and J by 0 bases, and 14 bases separated the two germline ends. The CDR3 extends over 16 amino acids. The CDR3 sequence: CATSNPFEGSTDTQYF. The CDR3 nucleotides are TGTGCCACCAGCAACCCCTTCGAGGGGAGCACAGATACGCAGTATTTT.

The V gene is TRBV2, the J gene TRBJ1-2; D is undetermined. The CDR3 spans 13 residues. V was shortened by 4 bases and J by 2 bases, with 8 bases between the two germline ends. Germline CDR1 is SNHLY and CDR2 is FYNNEI. CDR3 region: CASSVIANYGYTF. The DNA of the CDR3 is TGTGCCAGCAGTGTTATCGCGAACTATGGCTACACCTTC.

The chain is built from TRBV7-9 and TRBJ1-2; no clear D. Per the germline V gene, CDR1 is SEHNR and CDR2 is FQNEAQ (reference sequence). V lost 2 bases and J lost 6, with 7 bases in between. The CDR3 consists of 12 residues. CDR3 loop: CASSLSVDGYTF. CDR3 coding DNA: TGTGCCAGCAGCTTATCGGTGGATGGCTACACCTTC. The full variable domain, its missing parts supplied by reference TRBV7-9 and TRBJ1-2, is DTGVSQNPRHKITKRGQNVTFRCDPISEHNRLYWYRQTLGQGPEFLTYFQNEAQLEKSRLLSDRFSAERPKGSFSTLEIQRTEQGDSAMYLCASSLSVDGYTFGSGTRLTVV.

The CDR3 sequence is CASSEGNTIYF. CDR3 coding DNA: TGTGCCAGCAGTGAGGGAAACACCATATATTTT. The chain has TRBV6-1 and TRBJ1-3, with D unresolved. Between the trimmed V and J ends, which lost 3 bases and 4 bases, there was a span of 1 base. Germline loops: CDR1 MNHNS, CDR2 SASEGT. The length of the CDR3 is 11 residues.

The rearrangement links TRBV4-2 to TRBJ1-2, with D maybe TRBD1 (5 bases). Trimming left V 0 bases short and J 2 bases short, with 13 bases between. Germline CDR1 is LGHNA and CDR2 is YNFKEQ. This CDR3 contains 16 residues. CDR3 sequence (DNA): TGTGCCAGCAGCCAAGATTTGGCAGGGAAAAACTATGGCTACACCTTC. Encoded protein: CASSQDLAGKNYGYTF.

V gene TRBV10-2 combines with J gene TRBJ2-3; no clear D gene. The CDR3 consists of 13 residues. V shed 6 bases and J shed 0 bases, with 7 bases lying between them. Germline assignment: CDR1 WSHSY and CDR2 SAAADI. CDR3 DNA: TGCGCCAGCAGACGGGCTAGCACAGATACGCAGTATTTT. It yields the protein CASRRASTDTQYF.

The CDR3 loop is CASSYSDSPVGELFF. CDR3 in DNA: TGTGCCAGCAGTTACTCAGACAGTCCGGTCGGGGAGCTGTTTTTT. The chain combines TRBV6-5 with TRBJ2-2; perhaps TRBD1 as D (5 bases). Trimming left V 0 bases short and J 7 bases short, with 12 bases between. Germline-derived CDR1 and CDR2 are MNHEY and SVGAGI. The CDR3 is 15 amino acids.